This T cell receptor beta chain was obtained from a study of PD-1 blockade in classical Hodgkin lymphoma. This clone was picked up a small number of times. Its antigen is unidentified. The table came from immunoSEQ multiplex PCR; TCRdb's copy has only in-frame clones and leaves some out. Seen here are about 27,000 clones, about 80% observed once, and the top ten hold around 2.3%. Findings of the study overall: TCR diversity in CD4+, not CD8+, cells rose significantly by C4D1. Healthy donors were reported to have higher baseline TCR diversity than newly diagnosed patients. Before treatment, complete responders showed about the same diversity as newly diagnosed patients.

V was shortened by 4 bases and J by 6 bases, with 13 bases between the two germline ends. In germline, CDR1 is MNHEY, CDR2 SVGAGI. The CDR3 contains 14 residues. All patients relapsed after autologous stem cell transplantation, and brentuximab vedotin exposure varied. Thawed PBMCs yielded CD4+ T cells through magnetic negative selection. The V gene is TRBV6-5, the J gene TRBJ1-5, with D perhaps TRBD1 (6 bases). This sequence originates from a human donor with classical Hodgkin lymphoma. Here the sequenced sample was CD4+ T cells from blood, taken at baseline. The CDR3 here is CASSSGAEVQPQHF. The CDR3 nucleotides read TGTGCCAGCAGTTCAGGGGCCGAGGTTCAGCCCCAGCATTTT.